The sequence of this T cell receptor beta chain was determined in a study of OX40 agonist ivuxolimab in advanced cancers. The CDR3 spans 14 residues. V lost 3 bases, J lost 4 bases, and 2 bases stayed unmatched. CDR1 and CDR2 from the germline V gene are SGDLS and YYNGEE. Clones were sequenced by immunoSEQ multiplex PCR, and TCRdb holds only the in-frame ones, with some missing. Of around 46,000 clones detected, over 75% appear once; the ten largest clones hold roughly 10%. The input for sequencing was CD4+ or CD8+ T cells sorted from blood, taken in a trial of the OX40 agonist ivuxolimab. The chain is built from TRBV9 and TRBJ2-5, with 11 bases aligning to TRBD2. This clonotype was obtained from an adult with an advanced solid tumor such as melanoma, head and neck, liver or kidney cancer. DNA for the CDR3: TGTGCCAGCAGCGGTAGCGGGGGGGGAGAGACCCAGTACTTC. Its translation: CASSGSGGGETQYF.